A single sample gave rise to the 8 T cell receptor beta chains below, sequenced in a study of blood T cell repertoires in COVID-19. Assay used: immunoSEQ multiplex PCR; TCRdb lists only in-frame clones, some missing. This sample has roughly 150,000 clones, with 87% found just once. Sequenced sample: peripheral blood. Source of these receptors: a human donor in a cohort sampled during active COVID-19.

The chain joins TRBV19 to TRBJ1-2; D may be TRBD1 (6 bases). Germline CDR1 and CDR2: LNHDA and SQIVND (reference sequence). The V end lost 5 bases, the J end lost 7 bases, and 23 bases lay between the germline ends. The CDR3 loop spans 16 amino acids. This chain's CDR3 is CASSEVPGQRTRGYTF. CDR3 sequence (DNA): TGTGCCAGTAGTGAGGTCCCGGGACAACGGACCCGTGGCTACACCTTC. The full variable domain, its missing parts supplied by reference TRBV19 and TRBJ1-2, is DGGITQSPKYLFRKEGQNVTLSCEQNLNHDAMYWYRQDPGQGLRLIYYSQIVNDFQKGDIAEGYSVSREKKESFPLTVTSAQKNPTAFYLCASSEVPGQRTRGYTFGSGTRLTVV.

This chain joins TRBV25-1 and TRBJ1-1; D is ambiguous. V lost 4 bases, J lost 10 bases, and 19 bases lay in between. This CDR3 region has 14 residues. CDR1 is MGHDK, CDR2 SYGVNS, per germline. This CDR3 is CASSAPGLLRGAFF. The CDR3, as DNA: TGTGCCAGCAGTGCCCCCGGACTTCTTCGGGGAGCTTTCTTT.

The V gene is TRBV25-1, the J gene TRBJ2-1, with TRBD1 as a possible D gene (5 bases). This CDR3 region has 14 residues. CDR1 MGHDK and CDR2 SYGVNS come from the germline V gene. V was shortened by 3 bases and J by 2 bases, with 8 bases between the two germline ends. CDR3 nucleotide sequence: TGTGCCAGCAGTGAGCAGGGAACCTACAATGAGCAGTTCTTC. This sequence encodes CASSEQGTYNEQFF.

A single count supports this clone. The V and J genes are TRBV7-9 and TRBJ2-1; 12 positions match TRBD1. The length of the CDR3 is 16 residues. Germline trimming cut 6 bases from V and 9 bases from J; bases unmatched to any gene: 12. The V gene's germline CDR1 is SEHNR and CDR2 FQNEAQ (reference sequence). Here the CDR3 DNA reads TGTGCCAGCAGACCCATCCGGGACAGGGGGCGGGTTGAGCAGTTCTTC. Amino acid sequence: CASRPIRDRGRVEQFF. Full variable domain (outside the CDR3, taken from reference TRBV7-9 and TRBJ2-1): DTGVSQNPRHKITKRGQNVTFRCDPISEHNRLYWYRQTLGQGPEFLTYFQNEAQLEKSRLLSDRFSAERPKGSFSTLEIQRTEQGDSAMYLCASRPIRDRGRVEQFFGPGTRLTVL.

The chain employs TRBV14 and TRBJ2-3, with 10 nucleotides matching TRBD1. The CDR3 consists of 17 residues. The germline V gene encodes CDR1 SGHDN and CDR2 FVKESK. After removal of 1 base from V and 3 bases from J, the junction contained 7 bases not matched to a gene. Here the CDR3 reads CASSQAGTGERTDTQYF. DNA of the CDR3: TGTGCCAGCAGCCAAGCCGGGACAGGGGAGAGGACAGATACGCAGTATTTT. The variable domain in full, completed from reference TRBV14 and TRBJ2-3, reads EAGVTQFPSHSVIEKGQTVTLRCDPISGHDNLYWYRRVMGKEIKFLLHFVKESKQDESGMPNNRFLAERTGGTYSTLKVQPAELEDSGVYFCASSQAGTGERTDTQYFGPGTRLTVL.

This clone was seen a single time. This same CDR3 is encoded by further DNA sequences in the sample. The chain employs TRBV11-2 and TRBJ2-7; 12 bases line up with TRBD2. Germline-derived CDR1 and CDR2 are SGHAT and FQNNGV. With 6 bases clipped from V and 2 bases from J, the junction kept 2 bases outside the gene matches. The CDR3 totals 14 residues. CDR3 DNA: TGTGCCAGCAGGCGACTAGCGGGGGCCTACGAGCAGTACTTC. This gives the protein CASRRLAGAYEQYF.

The chain links TRBV19 to TRBJ2-5; 9 nucleotides align to TRBD1. From germline, CDR1 is LNHDA and CDR2 SQIVND (reference sequence). J gave up 5 bases and V 5 bases, and 9 bases lay outside the gene matches. The CDR3 consists of 15 residues. DNA for the CDR3: TGTGCCAGTAGTCCGGGGGACAGGGTGGAGGAGACCCAGTACTTC. Encoded protein: CASSPGDRVEETQYF.

About this clone itself: One end of the junction varies from germline; a read error may be responsible. The chain uses TRBV5-4 and TRBJ2-3; a weak D match, TRBD1 (6 bases). The CDR3 is 15 amino acids. The V gene's germline CDR1 is SGHNT and CDR2 YYREEE (reference sequence). The CDR3, as DNA: TGTGCCAGCAGATTGGACAGCGGATCATCGGATACGCAGTATTTT. This codes for CASRLDSGSSDTQYF.